This note documents a single T cell receptor (beta chain) sequence. The antigen is unknown. Assay: immunoSEQ multiplex PCR; the TCRdb copy retains only in-frame clones and omits some. The repertoire holds hundreds of thousands of clones, approximately 84% seen once, with 12% in the top ten. The donors were in the approximately 130-subject validation cohort, distinct from the approximately 700-subject first cohort. This CDR3 has 14 amino acids. The germline CDR1 and CDR2 sequences are LNHDA and SQIVND (reference sequence). The V gene lost 5 bases and the J gene lost 4 bases, with 12 bases spanning the gap. The entry originates in a study of cytomegalovirus exposure and HLA in healthy donors. General study findings and limits: In vitro testing confirmed a few CMV-associated chains as specific for CMV antigens.

Sequencing was carried out using PBMCs. This receptor was taken from a young man in good health and CMV-seropositive. The V gene is TRBV19, the J gene TRBJ2-1, with D maybe TRBD2 (6 bases). CDR3 nucleotides: TGTGCCAGTAGTTGGGGGGATGTTTACAATGAGCAGTTCTTC. This codes for CASSWGDVYNEQFF. The full variable domain, its missing parts supplied by reference TRBV19 and TRBJ2-1, is DGGITQSPKYLFRKEGQNVTLSCEQNLNHDAMYWYRQDPGQGLRLIYYSQIVNDFQKGDIAEGYSVSREKKESFPLTVTSAQKNPTAFYLCASSWGDVYNEQFFGPGTRLTVL.